These 30 T cell receptor beta chains were sequenced from one sample in a study of T cell responses to AZD1222 COVID-19 vaccine. Measured with immunoSEQ multiplex PCR; TCRdb has only the in-frame clones, and not every one. Of around 90,000 clones listed, about 86% are singletons. The sample here was peripheral blood, taken on day 0 of AZD1222 vaccination. These receptors were collected from an adult in good health.

V usage is TRBV11-2 and J usage is TRBJ2-2, with 7 bases identical to TRBD1. V shed 7 bases and J 4 bases; nucleotides not matched to a gene: 12. In germline, CDR1 is SGHAT, CDR2 FQNNGV. There are 16 residues in the CDR3. Here the CDR3 reads CASNEGRTGFTGELFF. The CDR3 DNA reads as TGTGCCAGCAACGAAGGCCGGACAGGATTCACCGGGGAGCTGTTTTTT.

The chain joins TRBV14 to TRBJ2-4, with D possibly being TRBD1 (5 bases). The CDR3 totals 13 residues. Trimming shortened V by 3 bases and J by 9 bases, and 12 bases separated the two germline ends. Per germline, CDR1 SGHDN and CDR2 FVKESK. CDR3 sequence: CASSQSTVTIQYF. For the CDR3, the DNA is TGTGCCAGCAGCCAGTCGACAGTCACCATTCAGTACTTC.

J is TRBJ1-4 and V is TRBV6-5; TRBD1 agrees at 7 bases. CDR3 length equals 14 residues. Germline V gene data show CDR1 as MNHEY and CDR2 as SVGAGI. J was trimmed by 7 bases and V by 6 bases; bases with no gene match: 8. The CDR3 DNA reads as TGTGCCAGCAGGTCACAGGGGATCCGTGAAAAACTGTTTTTT. Its protein is CASRSQGIREKLFF.

CDR3 loop: CASGSGPEGTGELFF. DNA of the CDR3: TGCGCCAGCGGATCGGGACCAGAGGGCACCGGGGAGCTGTTTTTT. The rearrangement links TRBV5-1 to TRBJ2-2; tentatively, D is TRBD1 or TRBD2 (5 bases each). V gave up 7 bases and J gave up 4 bases, with 17 bases separating them. CDR1 SGHRS and CDR2 YFSETQ come from the germline V gene. This CDR3 has 15 residues.

The gene calls are TRBV7-9 and TRBJ2-2; the D is unclear. CDR1 SEHNR and CDR2 FQNEAQ come from the germline V gene (reference sequence). Trimming removed 5 bases at V and 4 bases at J, with 11 bases between. This CDR3 has 14 amino acids. This chain's CDR3 is CASSRLDGTGELFF. CDR3 sequence (DNA): TGTGCCAGCAGCCGACTCGACGGCACCGGGGAGCTGTTTTTT.

The chain is built from TRBV7-2 and TRBJ2-2; D tentatively fits TRBD1 or TRBD2 (9 bases each). Germline V gene sequence: CDR1 SGHTA, CDR2 FQGNSA. The CDR3 runs to 17 residues. Trimming pared 4 bases from V and 6 bases from J, leaving 21 bases between. The CDR3, as DNA: TGTGCCAGCAGCTCCCGCGGGGGGGGACAGGGTCCCGGGGAGCTGTTTTTT. Translated, it gives CASSSRGGGQGPGELFF.

V usage is TRBV27 and J usage is TRBJ2-7, with a tentative D call TRBD1 (5 bases). The germline V gene has CDR1 MNHEY and CDR2 SMNVEV (reference sequence). This CDR3 has 14 amino acids. Trimming removed 2 bases at V and 4 bases at J, with 12 bases between. The CDR3 bases are TGTGCCAGCAGTTTAACAGGTTTAAGGTACGAGCAGTACTTC. This sequence encodes CASSLTGLRYEQYF.

V usage is TRBV5-4 and J usage is TRBJ2-7, with D possibly matching TRBD2 (6 bases). Deletions cut 0 bases from V and 7 bases from J, with 14 bases between. The CDR3 totals 14 residues. CDR1 SGHNT and CDR2 YYREEE come from the germline V gene (reference sequence). Here the CDR3 DNA reads TGTGCCAGCAGCTTGGGGGGGGAAGTGGGAGAGCAGTACTTC. Its translation is CASSLGGEVGEQYF. Full variable domain (remainder filled in from reference TRBV5-4 and TRBJ2-7): ETGVTQSPTHLIKTRGQQVTLRCSSQSGHNTVSWYQQALGQGPQFIFQYYREEENGRGNFPPRFSGLQFPNYSSELNVNALELDDSALYLCASSLGGEVGEQYFGPGTRLTVT.

This chain joins TRBV19 and TRBJ2-2; TRBD1 is a possible D gene (5 bases). The CDR3 runs 14 residues. V was trimmed by 6 bases and J by 7 bases, leaving 15 bases between them. CDR1 is LNHDA, CDR2 SQIVND, per germline (reference sequence). CDR3 bases: TGTGCCAGTAGACCCCTAGGGGTGGTCGGGGAGCTGTTTTTT. Translation: CASRPLGVVGELFF.

This chain links TRBV29-1 with TRBJ2-5; D is possibly TRBD2 (6 bases). Trimming cost V 7 bases and J 5 bases, with 11 bases left between them. CDR1 is SQVTM, CDR2 ANQGSEA, per germline. This CDR3 has 11 amino acids. CDR3 residues: CSGGDRETQYF. The CDR3 nucleotides are TGCAGCGGGGGGGACCGCGAGACCCAGTACTTC.

This chain joins TRBV5-1 and TRBJ2-1, with 15 nucleotides matching TRBD2. The CDR3 is made up of 17 amino acids. Germline CDR1 reads SGHRS; CDR2 reads YFSETQ. J gave up 8 bases and V 3 bases, and 9 bases lay outside the gene matches. CDR3 in DNA: TGCGCCAGCAGCTACGGACTAGCGGGGGGGCCGGGTTATGAGCAGTTCTTC. Amino acid sequence: CASSYGLAGGPGYEQFF.

V is TRBV7-8 and J is TRBJ1-5; no reliable D call. V was clipped by 1 base and J by 2 bases, with 12 bases between them. CDR3 length equals 16 residues. Germline V gives CDR1 SGHVS, CDR2 FQNEAQ. The CDR3 sequence: CASSLEDGVGNQPQHF. CDR3 bases: TGTGCCAGCAGCTTAGAGGATGGGGTCGGCAATCAGCCCCAGCATTTT.

CDR3 sequence: CASSSGTSPLEQFF. For the CDR3, the DNA is TGTGCCAGCAGTTCCGGGACTAGCCCCCTTGAGCAGTTCTTC. The chain carries TRBV7-2 and TRBJ2-1; 9 positions agree with TRBD2. Germline assignment: CDR1 SGHTA and CDR2 FQGNSA. The junction had 9 bases not matched to a gene; V was cut back by 6 bases and J by 9 bases. This CDR3 is built from 14 residues.

CDR3 protein: CASSPQGGLDYGYTF. The CDR3 DNA follows: TGTGCCAGTAGTCCCCAAGGGGGATTGGACTATGGCTACACCTTC. The chain couples TRBV19 to TRBJ1-2; tentative D call: TRBD1 (6 bases). Trimming stripped 5 bases from V and 3 bases from J, with 16 bases between. Germline assignment: CDR1 LNHDA and CDR2 SQIVND (reference sequence). The length of the CDR3 is 15 residues.

The J gene is TRBJ2-5, the V gene TRBV7-2; 7 bases map to TRBD1. The CDR3 covers 13 residues. Germline V gene lookup returns CDR1 SGHTA and CDR2 FQGNSA. The ends lost 4 bases at V and 4 bases at J; junction bases unmatched: 3. In DNA, the CDR3 is TGTGCCAGCAGCTCCGGGACAGCAGAGACCCAGTACTTC. Amino acid sequence: CASSSGTAETQYF.

The chain joins TRBV5-1 to TRBJ2-2; D is ambiguous. V was trimmed by 5 bases and J by 4 bases, leaving 15 bases between them. The germline V gene has CDR1 SGHRS and CDR2 YFSETQ. CDR3 length: 15 amino acids. The CDR3 DNA reads TGCGCCAGCAGGGAAAACCGGGTTACCACCGGGGAGCTGTTTTTT. As protein: CASRENRVTTGELFF. Full variable domain (missing parts from reference TRBV5-1 and TRBJ2-2): KAGVTQTPRYLIKTRGQQVTLSCSPISGHRSVSWYQQTPGQGLQFLFEYFSETQRNKGNFPGRFSGRQFSNSRSEMNVSTLELGDSALYLCASRENRVTTGELFFGEGSRLTVL.

The chain couples TRBV25-1 to TRBJ2-5; D is ambiguous. The CDR3 consists of 15 residues. Between the trimmed V and J ends, which lost 5 bases and 0 bases, there was a span of 13 bases. Looked up from germline, CDR1 is MGHDK and CDR2 is SYGVNS. CDR3 loop: CASSPGTYNQETQYF. The CDR3 bases are TGTGCCAGCAGTCCCGGCACCTACAACCAAGAGACCCAGTACTTC. Drawing the rest from reference TRBV25-1 and TRBJ2-5, the complete variable domain is EADIYQTPRYLVIGTGKKITLECSQTMGHDKMYWYQQDPGMELHLIHYSYGVNSTEKGDLSSESTVSRIRTEHFPLTLESARPSHTSQYLCASSPGTYNQETQYFGPGTRLLVL.

The rearrangement joins TRBV10-1 to TRBJ2-1; 10 bases are shared with TRBD2. The CDR3 is made up of 16 amino acids. Losses at the gene ends were 0 bases for V and 3 bases for J; bases not matched to a gene: 2. Germline-derived CDR1 and CDR2 are WNHNN and SYGVQD (reference sequence). DNA of the CDR3: TGCGCCAGCAGTGAGTCAGTAGCGGGGGGCTACAATGAGCAGTTCTTC. Its protein is CASSESVAGGYNEQFF.

The V and J genes are TRBV6-5 and TRBJ2-7; 10 bases are shared with TRBD1. The CDR3 spans 14 residues. V was pared by 6 bases and J by 7 bases, with 9 bases of the junction left unmatched. Germline-derived CDR1 and CDR2 are MNHEY and SVGAGI. CDR3: CASSRQGALLEQYF. For the CDR3, the DNA is TGTGCCAGCAGCCGACAGGGGGCCCTTCTGGAGCAGTACTTC.

The gene calls are TRBV24-1 and TRBJ1-3; D may be TRBD1 (5 bases). CDR3 length: 15 amino acids. Germline V gives CDR1 KGHDR, CDR2 SFDVKD. V was pared by 6 bases and J by 2 bases, with 13 bases between. The CDR3 region is CATSQRPRAGNTIYF. CDR3 bases: TGTGCCACCAGTCAAAGGCCCAGGGCTGGAAACACCATATATTTT.

This chain connects TRBV4-1 to TRBJ2-7; D is undetermined. The V end was cut by 4 bases, the J end by 2 bases, with 12 bases between. This CDR3 contains 14 residues. CDR1 and CDR2 (germline): MGHRA, YSYEKL. The CDR3 DNA follows: TGCGCCAGCAGCCCTCGGTTACTTACCTACGAGCAGTACTTC. Translated, it gives CASSPRLLTYEQYF.

V is TRBV10-3 and J is TRBJ2-7; 8 bases are shared with TRBD1. Trimming removed 4 bases from V and 1 base from J; junction bases left unmatched: 6. In germline, CDR1 is ENHRY, CDR2 SYGVKD. This CDR3 contains 15 residues. The CDR3: CAISGDRIASYEQYF. The CDR3 DNA sequence: TGTGCCATCAGTGGGGACAGGATTGCTTCCTACGAGCAGTACTTC.

The rearrangement joins TRBV18 to TRBJ1-2, with 9 nucleotides matching TRBD1. The CDR3 has 13 amino acids. Germline V lookup: CDR1 KGHSH, CDR2 LQKENI. V lost 4 bases and J lost 5; bases outside the gene matches: 2. CDR3 protein: CASSQGTGYGYTF. The DNA of the CDR3 is TGTGCCAGCTCACAAGGGACAGGGTATGGCTACACCTTC.

This chain joins TRBV5-1 and TRBJ1-3; no clear D gene. This CDR3 spans 16 amino acids. V was cut by 0 bases and J by 2 bases, with 12 bases left in between. CDR1 and CDR2 from the germline V gene are SGHRS and YFSETQ. As DNA, the CDR3 is TGCGCCAGCAGCTTGGTTCAGGCGGAACCTGGAAACACCATATATTTT. Translation: CASSLVQAEPGNTIYF.

The chain carries TRBV3-1 (or the pseudogene TRBV3-2) and TRBJ2-7; D not certain. The length of the CDR3 is 11 residues. Germline assignment: CDR1 LGHDT and CDR2 YNNKEL (reference sequence). Trimming stripped 3 bases from V and 2 bases from J, with 2 bases between. CDR3 residues: CASSHTYEQYF. CDR3 coding DNA: TGTGCCAGCAGCCACACCTACGAGCAGTACTTC.

This rearrangement joins TRBV19 to TRBJ1-5, with TRBD1 as a possible D gene (6 bases). CDR3 length: 15 residues. The germline V gene encodes CDR1 LNHDA and CDR2 SQIVND (reference sequence). Between the trimmed V and J ends, which lost 0 bases and 5 bases, there was a span of 11 bases. The CDR3: CASSIEPKGDQPQHF. The CDR3 nucleotides are TGTGCCAGTAGTATAGAGCCCAAGGGGGATCAGCCCCAGCATTTT.

A few counts support this clone. The chain combines TRBV10-1 with TRBJ2-1; D is undetermined. The CDR3 is made up of 14 amino acids. Germline lookup yields CDR1 WNHNN and CDR2 SYGVQD (reference sequence). Trimming removed 4 bases at V and 9 bases at J, with 16 bases between. The CDR3 spells CASSALDSVGEQFF. The CDR3 nucleotides are TGCGCCAGCAGTGCGCTAGACTCCGTGGGTGAGCAGTTCTTC.

J is TRBJ2-3 and V is TRBV9; D not resolved. CDR1 is SGDLS and CDR2 is YYNGEE in the germline V gene. This CDR3 is 15 amino acids long. Trimming took off 3 bases at V and 2 bases at J, with 13 bases between the two ends. CDR3 bases: TGTGCCAGCAGCGCCCCCCAATTGACCACAGATACGCAGTATTTT. Residues: CASSAPQLTTDTQYF. Together with reference TRBV9 and TRBJ2-3, the CDR3 gives the full variable domain: DSGVTQTPKHLITATGQRVTLRCSPRSGDLSVYWYQQSLDQGLQFLIQYYNGEERAKGNILERFSAQQFPDLHSELNLSSLELGDSALYFCASSAPQLTTDTQYFGPGTRLTVL.

In the case of this clone: The junction departs from germline at one end; a sequencing error may be responsible. The chain carries TRBV4-2 and TRBJ2-7, with TRBD2 matching 7 bases. CDR3 length: 15 amino acids. Germline CDR1 reads LGHNA; CDR2 reads YNFKEQ. CDR3 bases: TGTGCCAGCAGCCAAGGGCTAGCGGACCCCACGAGTCACTTCTTC. Protein sequence: CASSQGLADPTSHFF.

The V and J genes are TRBV19 and TRBJ1-5; TRBD1 aligns across 9 bases. V shed 5 bases and J 1 base; nucleotides not matched to a gene: 12. Germline assignment: CDR1 LNHDA and CDR2 SQIVND (reference sequence). This CDR3 region has 18 residues. CDR3 in amino acids: CASSPPGQGIRSNQPQHF. Written as DNA, the CDR3 is TGTGCCAGTAGTCCACCGGGACAGGGCATCAGAAGCAATCAGCCCCAGCATTTT.